One and the same sample provided the 11 T cell receptor beta chains below, sequenced in a study of OX40 agonist ivuxolimab in advanced cancers. This table comes from immunoSEQ multiplex PCR, and its TCRdb copy is limited to in-frame clones, with some not included. The table shows about 45,000 clones, with about 89% occurring only once. The sequencing here drew on CD4+ or CD8+ T cells sorted from blood, taken in a trial of the OX40 agonist ivuxolimab. The receptors come from an adult with an advanced solid tumor such as melanoma, head and neck, liver or kidney cancer.

This chain connects TRBV5-4 to TRBJ2-5; no clear D gene. V was pared by 2 bases and J by 7 bases, with 12 bases between. The CDR3 covers 13 residues. Germline V gives CDR1 SGHNT, CDR2 YYREEE (reference sequence). Written as DNA, the CDR3 is TGTGCCAGCAGCTTTTCAGGCAAGTCGACCCAGTACTTC. It encodes CASSFSGKSTQYF.

The chain employs TRBV7-9 and TRBJ1-5; 8 bases are shared with TRBD1. The CDR3 runs 15 residues. J gave up 5 bases and V 3 bases, and 6 bases lay outside the gene matches. Germline values: CDR1 SEHNR, CDR2 FQNEAQ (reference sequence). CDR3: CASSFEQGGDQPQHF. In DNA form, the CDR3 reads TGTGCCAGCAGCTTTGAACAGGGGGGCGATCAGCCCCAGCATTTT.

The J gene is TRBJ2-2, the V gene TRBV7-6; no reliable D call. This CDR3 spans 12 amino acids. V gave up 7 bases and J gave up 3 bases, with 6 bases separating them. Germline V gives CDR1 SGHVS, CDR2 FNYEAQ. The CDR3 loop is CASTLDTGELFF. CDR3 nucleotide sequence: TGTGCCAGCACCTTGGACACCGGGGAGCTGTTTTTT.

The V gene is TRBV19, the J gene TRBJ2-1, with D perhaps matching TRBD2 (5 bases). The V and J ends lost 10 bases and 1 base respectively, with 17 bases between them. This CDR3 contains 15 residues. CDR1 is LNHDA, CDR2 SQIVND, per germline (reference sequence). CDR3 region: CATRDEGGSYNEQFF. The CDR3 coding sequence is TGTGCCACCCGAGATGAGGGTGGGTCCTACAATGAGCAGTTCTTC.

This clone appeared a single time. Since a much larger clone is just one base distant, this may be a read error. A read error is likely, as this CDR3 ends without the conserved phenylalanine or tryptophan. The V call is TRBV11-2, the J call TRBJ2-7, with 7 bases aligning to TRBD1. Germline V gene lookup returns CDR1 SGHAT and CDR2 FQNNGV. The CDR3 runs 14 residues. With 5 bases clipped from V and 1 base from J, the junction kept 5 bases outside the gene matches. The CDR3 region is CASSPRDSSYEQYL. In nucleotides, the CDR3 is TGTGCCAGCAGCCCCCGGGACAGTTCCTACGAGCAGTACCTC.

The chain uses TRBV7-2 and TRBJ1-2; D call uncertain. This CDR3 spans 14 amino acids. With 2 bases removed from V and 3 bases from J, the gap between germline ends came to 10 bases. Germline values: CDR1 SGHTA, CDR2 FQGNSA. CDR3 loop: CASSLILGYYGYTF. The CDR3 DNA sequence: TGTGCCAGCAGCTTAATATTGGGGTACTATGGCTACACCTTC.

The genes are TRBV7-9 and TRBJ2-7; maybe TRBD2 (6 bases). Trimming stripped 5 bases from V and 7 bases from J, with 15 bases between. The CDR3 loop spans 13 amino acids. Germline assignment: CDR1 SEHNR and CDR2 FQNEAQ (reference sequence). The CDR3 bases are TGTGCCAGCAGCCGTCGGCGGGGTGAGGAGCAGTACTTC. Translated, it gives CASSRRRGEEQYF.

This clone was found many times. The V and J genes are TRBV2 and TRBJ1-5; D may be TRBD1 (6 bases). This CDR3 comprises 15 residues. V was trimmed by 6 bases and J by 4 bases, leaving 16 bases between them. In germline, CDR1 is SNHLY, CDR2 FYNNEI. The CDR3 spells CASSQLDSLNQPQHF. The CDR3 bases are TGTGCCAGCAGCCAACTGGACAGTCTTAATCAGCCCCAGCATTTT.

The chain carries TRBV18 and TRBJ2-7; D may be TRBD1 (6 bases). CDR1 is KGHSH and CDR2 is LQKENI in the germline V gene. Trimming stripped 3 bases from V and 4 bases from J, with 10 bases between. The CDR3 runs to 13 residues. The CDR3 DNA is TGTGCCAGCTCACCGGGACACCCATACGAGCAGTACTTC. Translating gives CASSPGHPYEQYF.

This sequence joins TRBV5-8 and TRBJ2-1; D is possibly TRBD2 (6 bases). With 0 bases removed from V and 2 bases from J, the gap between germline ends came to 12 bases. Germline CDR1 reads SGHTS; CDR2 reads YDEGEE. The CDR3 consists of 16 residues. This CDR3 reads CASSLDSSAPYNEQFF. The CDR3 DNA reads TGTGCCAGCAGCTTGGATTCTAGCGCTCCCTACAATGAGCAGTTCTTC.

This chain uses TRBV29-1 with TRBJ1-2; weak D call: TRBD1 (6 bases). The CDR3 is 11 residues long. Trimming stripped 7 bases from V and 4 bases from J, with 10 bases between. Germline assignment: CDR1 SQVTM and CDR2 ANQGSEA. Written as DNA, the CDR3 is TGCAGCGCGCAGGGGATCTATGGCTACACCTTC. Encoded protein: CSAQGIYGYTF. Based on the CDR3 plus reference TRBV29-1 and TRBJ1-2, the full variable domain is SAVISQKPSRDICQRGTSLTIQCQVDSQVTMMFWYRQQPGQSLTLIATANQGSEATYESGFVIDKFPISRPNLTFSTLTVSNMSPEDSSIYLCSAQGIYGYTFGSGTRLTVV.